Below are 6 T cell receptor beta chains sequenced from a single sample in a study of blood T cell repertoires in COVID-19. The repertoire was sequenced with immunoSEQ multiplex PCR; TCRdb's copy has only in-frame clones and lacks some. The profile shows about 190,000 clones, 86% of them singletons. Material: peripheral blood. All receptors derive from a woman in her 30s with active or convalescent COVID-19.

V is TRBV6-5 and J is TRBJ1-1; D remains ambiguous. The length of the CDR3 is 15 residues. The germline CDR1 and CDR2 sequences are MNHEY and SVGAGI. V was pared by 6 bases and J by 2 bases, with 16 bases between. The CDR3 nucleotides are TGTGCCAGCAGCGCAGGTTCGGGGTTAAACACTGAAGCTTTCTTT. The encoded protein is CASSAGSGLNTEAFF.

This chain links TRBV6-4 with TRBJ2-3, with 12 bases that match TRBD2. Germline V gene data show CDR1 as MRHNA and CDR2 as SNTAGT. The V and J ends lost 4 bases and 4 bases, in that order; junction bases with no gene match: 6. The CDR3 length is 16 residues. This chain's CDR3 is CASSATTSGSADTQYF. For the CDR3, the DNA is TGTGCCAGCAGTGCAACGACTAGCGGGAGTGCAGATACGCAGTATTTT.

Details on this clone: At one end the junction does not follow the germline gene, possibly because of a read error. V and J are TRBV7-7 and TRBJ2-5; D possibly corresponds to TRBD2 (6 bases). Germline V gene sequence: CDR1 SSHAT, CDR2 FNYEAQ (reference sequence). The CDR3 consists of 16 residues. The DNA for the CDR3 is TGTGCTAGCAGCTTAGCCGGTAGCGGACCTCAAGAGACCCAGTACTTC. Translated: CASSLAGSGPQETQYF.

The chain is built from TRBV15 and TRBJ2-7; 9 bases agree with TRBD2. Germline-derived CDR1 and CDR2 are LNHNV and YYDKDF (reference sequence). J was trimmed by 1 base and V by 1 base; bases with no gene match: 5. This CDR3 contains 16 residues. Here the CDR3 DNA reads TGTGCCACCAGCAGAGTGGGGCTAGCGGGATCCTACGAGCAGTACTTC. Translating gives CATSRVGLAGSYEQYF.

The chain recombines TRBV6-1 with TRBJ1-1; tentatively, D is TRBD1 (5 bases). The germline V and J ends were trimmed by 2 bases and 4 bases, with 14 bases remaining between them. CDR1 is MNHNS, CDR2 SASEGT, per germline. The CDR3 is 15 amino acids. The CDR3 nucleotides are TGTGCCAGCAGTGAACGTGGGGCATCGAGCACTGAAGCTTTCTTT. Amino acids: CASSERGASSTEAFF.

The chain employs TRBV7-8 and TRBJ2-7; D is perhaps TRBD1 (5 bases). CDR1 and CDR2 (germline): SGHVS, FQNEAQ. This CDR3 has 13 residues. Trimming took off 5 bases at V and 5 bases at J, with 13 bases between the two ends. CDR3 sequence: CASSPTQADEQYF. In DNA form, the CDR3 reads TGTGCCAGCAGCCCAACACAGGCGGACGAGCAGTACTTC.